One sample yielded the 27 T cell receptor beta chains listed below, sequenced in a study of cytomegalovirus exposure and HLA in healthy donors. Produced via immunoSEQ multiplex PCR; TCRdb's table is partial and in-frame only. The table lists 120,000 to 150,000 clones, over 80% of them singletons. The specimen sequenced was PBMCs. Source of these receptors: a man aged 18 to 30 in good health and CMV-seropositive.

This chain connects TRBV5-1 to TRBJ1-4; 9 nucleotides match TRBD1. Germline V gene data show CDR1 as SGHRS and CDR2 as YFSETQ. Losses at the gene ends were 4 bases for V and 5 bases for J; bases not matched to a gene: 3. The CDR3 totals 14 residues. CDR3 bases: TGCGCCAGCAGCGTACAGGGGGCAAATGAAAAACTGTTTTTT. Translation: CASSVQGANEKLFF.

The V and J genes are TRBV7-2 and TRBJ1-2; D is ambiguous. The germline CDR1 and CDR2 sequences are SGHTA and FQGNSA. Deletions cut 1 base from V and 0 bases from J, with 12 bases between. The CDR3 contains 16 residues. The CDR3 coding sequence is TGTGCCAGCAGCTTAGGGGCGGGCAGAACTAACTATGGCTACACCTTC. Translated: CASSLGAGRTNYGYTF.

This chain connects TRBV25-1 to TRBJ1-1, with D possibly being TRBD1 (6 bases). Germline lookup yields CDR1 MGHDK and CDR2 SYGVNS. This CDR3 contains 13 residues. Trimming cost V 6 bases and J 10 bases, with 18 bases left between them. For the CDR3, the DNA is TGTGCCAGCAGATATCATTCAGGGGTGGCAGCTTTCTTT. Its protein is CASRYHSGVAAFF.

This clone appeared once. The gene calls are TRBV5-1 and TRBJ1-1; D ambiguous. Germline V gene data show CDR1 as SGHRS and CDR2 as YFSETQ. V was clipped by 2 bases and J by 4 bases, with 6 bases between them. The CDR3 spans 12 residues. The CDR3 is CASSFGGTEAFF. The CDR3 DNA is TGCGCCAGCAGCTTTGGAGGCACTGAAGCTTTCTTT.

The chain links TRBV6-4 to TRBJ2-1; TRBD1 matches 9 bases. The junction had 9 bases not matched to a gene; V was cut back by 4 bases and J by 2 bases. This CDR3 contains 17 residues. In germline, CDR1 is MRHNA, CDR2 SNTAGT. The CDR3 nucleotides read TGTGCCAGCAGTGTCTACTCGACAGGGGGAACCTACAATGAGCAGTTCTTC. This gives the protein CASSVYSTGGTYNEQFF.

This rearrangement joins TRBV6-1 to TRBJ1-5; no definite D call. CDR1 is MNHNS and CDR2 is SASEGT in the germline V gene. Trimming cost V 3 bases and J 7 bases, with 13 bases left between them. The CDR3 runs to 14 residues. Here the CDR3 DNA reads TGTGCCAGCAGTGAGGTGGCGCCCAGGCAGCCCCAGCATTTT. This translates into CASSEVAPRQPQHF.

The genes are TRBV19 and TRBJ1-1, with a tentative D call TRBD1 (6 bases). Per germline, CDR1 LNHDA and CDR2 SQIVND (reference sequence). The CDR3 has 15 residues. Trimming stripped 7 bases from V and 5 bases from J, with 20 bases between. Here the CDR3 reads CASTPGHVGETEAFF. Written as DNA, the CDR3 is TGTGCCAGTACCCCGGGACACGTAGGGGAAACTGAAGCTTTCTTT.

The V gene is TRBV2, the J gene TRBJ2-3, with 9 bases that match TRBD2. The CDR3 loop spans 17 amino acids. Looked up from germline, CDR1 is SNHLY and CDR2 is FYNNEI. V shed 5 bases and J 4 bases; nucleotides not matched to a gene: 13. CDR3 DNA: TGTGCCAGCAGTTGGGCGGGGGGGAGGCTCGAAGCAGATACGCAGTATTTT. It encodes CASSWAGGRLEADTQYF.

The genes are TRBV9 and TRBJ1-6; 11 positions match TRBD1. The V and J ends lost 6 bases and 8 bases, in that order; junction bases with no gene match: 10. Germline V gives CDR1 SGDLS, CDR2 YYNGEE. The CDR3 length is 16 residues. CDR3 residues: CASTSSRGQGDSPLHF. The CDR3, as DNA: TGTGCCAGCACCTCTTCTCGGGGACAGGGGGATTCACCCCTCCACTTT.

The chain is built from TRBV5-6 and TRBJ2-7, with no clear D. Germline CDR1 reads SGHDT; CDR2 reads YYEEEE. V was shortened by 0 bases and J by 4 bases, with 11 bases between the two germline ends. CDR3 size: 14 residues. The CDR3 DNA follows: TGTGCCAGCAGCTTGGATCCCCTACTTTACGAGCAGTACTTC. Translated, it gives CASSLDPLLYEQYF.

This clone showed up just a few times. The chain is built from TRBV23-1 and TRBJ2-7; TRBD1 aligns across 9 bases. TRBV23-1 is identified as an open reading frame with a role that is uncertain. Trimming at V came to 2 bases and at J to 6 bases, leaving 8 bases not matched to a gene. This CDR3 contains 15 residues. This CDR3 is CASSQARDRECEQYF. The CDR3 coding sequence is TGCGCCAGCAGTCAAGCCCGGGACAGGGAGTGCGAGCAGTACTTC.

V usage is TRBV4-2 and J usage is TRBJ1-1; no clear D gene. The CDR3 is made up of 15 amino acids. V dropped 0 bases and J dropped 6 bases, with 14 bases sitting between them. CDR1 and CDR2 from the germline V gene are LGHNA and YNFKEQ. CDR3 sequence reads: CASSQDTLAYAEAFF. CDR3 DNA: TGTGCCAGCAGCCAAGATACGTTAGCGTACGCTGAAGCTTTCTTT.

V usage is TRBV19 and J usage is TRBJ2-1; tentative D call: TRBD2 (7 bases). Germline V gives CDR1 LNHDA, CDR2 SQIVND (reference sequence). The CDR3 is 16 amino acids. The V gene lost 2 bases and the J gene lost 4 bases, with 15 bases spanning the gap. DNA for the CDR3: TGTGCCAGTAGTATACTTGGGGGGGCAGCTTACAATGAGCAGTTCTTC. Translated: CASSILGGAAYNEQFF.

This chain uses TRBV5-6 with TRBJ2-6; D is perhaps TRBD2 (6 bases). Germline CDR1 reads SGHDT; CDR2 reads YYEEEE. V was clipped by 4 bases and J by 0 bases, with 8 bases between them. CDR3 length: 15 residues. CDR3: CASSIGGSGANVLTF. The CDR3 DNA reads as TGTGCCAGCAGCATCGGGGGCTCTGGGGCCAACGTCCTGACTTTC.

A few counts support this clone. The J gene is TRBJ1-6, the V gene TRBV28; TRBD1 matches 7 bases. CDR1 and CDR2 from the germline V gene are MDHEN and SYDVKM. V dropped 6 bases and J dropped 8; count of bases not matched to a gene: 7. The CDR3 length is 14 residues. The DNA for the CDR3 is TGTGCCAGCAGCCCGGGACAGACCCATTCACCCCTCCACTTT. As protein: CASSPGQTHSPLHF.

The chain links TRBV28 to TRBJ1-1; no firm D call. The length of the CDR3 is 12 residues. Trimming cost V 4 bases and J 7 bases, with 10 bases left between them. The germline gives CDR1 MDHEN, CDR2 SYDVKM. CDR3 in DNA: TGTGCCAGCAGTTCCGAGATTATTGAAGCTTTCTTT. Translated, it gives CASSSEIIEAFF.

This sequence joins TRBV7-9 and TRBJ1-4; D gene uncertain. CDR3 size: 9 residues. With 7 bases removed from V and 10 bases from J, the gap between germline ends came to 4 bases. Germline V gene sequence: CDR1 SEHNR, CDR2 FQNEAQ (reference sequence). The CDR3 sequence: CASTLKLFF. Here the CDR3 DNA reads TGTGCCAGCACCCTAAAACTGTTTTTT.

V gene TRBV5-1 combines with J gene TRBJ1-4; D is ambiguous. CDR3 length: 13 amino acids. From germline, CDR1 is SGHRS and CDR2 YFSETQ. Trimming took 4 bases from V and 4 from J, leaving 8 bases between them. The CDR3 nucleotides read TGCGCCAGCAGCCCTGGGAGTAATGAAAAACTGTTTTTT. It yields the protein CASSPGSNEKLFF. The variable domain in full, with the rest retrieved from reference TRBV5-1 and TRBJ1-4, is KAGVTQTPRYLIKTRGQQVTLSCSPISGHRSVSWYQQTPGQGLQFLFEYFSETQRNKGNFPGRFSGRQFSNSRSEMNVSTLELGDSALYLCASSPGSNEKLFFGSGTQLSVL.

This clone came up once. CDR3 sequence reads: CSVYPGEFGEQYF. The CDR3 DNA reads as TGCAGCGTTTATCCAGGGGAGTTCGGCGAGCAGTACTTC. The chain uses TRBV29-1 and TRBJ2-7; D possibly corresponds to TRBD1 (6 bases). Between the trimmed V and J ends, which lost 5 bases and 6 bases, there was a span of 17 bases. The CDR3 is 13 residues long. Germline CDR1 SQVTM, CDR2 ANQGSEA.

This clone was observed a handful of times. V and J are TRBV5-1 and TRBJ1-4; 8 bases match TRBD1. The germline V gene has CDR1 SGHRS and CDR2 YFSETQ. V was pared by 4 bases and J by 5 bases, with 7 bases of the junction left unmatched. The length of the CDR3 is 15 residues. The CDR3 DNA is TGCGCCAGCAGCCGCGAGGGGACAGGAAATGAAAAACTGTTTTTT. It encodes CASSREGTGNEKLFF.

This chain links TRBV27 with TRBJ2-2; the match to TRBD2 covers 7 bases. Germline V CDR1 and CDR2: MNHEY, SMNVEV (reference sequence). The CDR3 is 15 residues long. V trimming: 2 bases; J trimming: 4 bases; junction bases outside the gene matches: 4. In nucleotides, the CDR3 is TGTGCCAGCAGTTTAGGTGGGGGGGGCACCGGGGAGCTGTTTTTT. It is translated as CASSLGGGGTGELFF.

This clone appeared a single time. This chain links TRBV9 with TRBJ1-5; TRBD1 matches at 7 bases. Unmatched junction bases numbered 9, after V lost 3 bases and J lost 9 bases. CDR1 is SGDLS and CDR2 is YYNGEE in the germline V gene. The CDR3 spans 14 residues. The CDR3 region has the DNA TGTGCCAGCAGCGAGAGGACAGGCGAGGGGCCCCAGCATTTT. Its translation is CASSERTGEGPQHF.

This chain links TRBV6-1 with TRBJ1-1, with 9 bases that match TRBD1. The CDR3 contains 15 residues. Germline assignment: CDR1 MNHNS and CDR2 SASEGT. Germline trimming cut 2 bases from V and 6 bases from J; bases unmatched to any gene: 7. The CDR3 loop is CASSETGQGRSEAFF. The CDR3, as DNA: TGTGCCAGCAGTGAAACCGGACAGGGGAGATCTGAAGCTTTCTTT.

The CDR3 sequence is CASSSDRTGGWYEQFF. Here the CDR3 DNA reads TGTGCCAGCAGCTCCGATCGGACAGGGGGCTGGTATGAGCAGTTCTTC. This rearrangement joins TRBV5-6 to TRBJ2-1; 11 bases agree with TRBD1. Germline-derived CDR1 and CDR2 are SGHDT and YYEEEE. V lost 3 bases to trimming and J lost 8 bases; unmatched junction nucleotides: 10. The CDR3 contains 16 residues.

The J gene is TRBJ2-3, the V gene TRBV6-1; 7 bases map to TRBD2. V gave up 7 bases and J gave up 5 bases; unmatched junction bases: 6. CDR1 MNHNS and CDR2 SASEGT come from the germline V gene. The CDR3 loop spans 13 amino acids. CDR3 bases: TGTGCCAGCATCGGGGGGTCGGGAGATACGCAGTATTTT. Translating gives CASIGGSGDTQYF.

The V and J genes are TRBV13 and TRBJ2-5; 10 bases agree with TRBD2. Losses at the gene ends were 1 base for V and 0 bases for J; bases not matched to a gene: 14. Germline CDR1 PRHDT, CDR2 FYEKMQ (reference sequence). The CDR3 is made up of 20 amino acids. CDR3 bases: TGTGCCAGCAGCTTAGCGTCTAGCGGGGGACCGTTCGGAAACCAAGAGACCCAGTACTTC. This sequence encodes CASSLASSGGPFGNQETQYF.

This clone was observed a few times. The chain joins TRBV7-2 to TRBJ1-6; D is undetermined. Looked up from germline, CDR1 is SGHTA and CDR2 is FQGNSA. Trimming stripped 4 bases from V and 6 bases from J, with 7 bases between. The CDR3 has 13 amino acids. CDR3 amino acids: CASSSYSNSPLHF. The CDR3 nucleotides are TGTGCCAGCAGCTCGTACAGTAATTCACCCCTCCACTTT.